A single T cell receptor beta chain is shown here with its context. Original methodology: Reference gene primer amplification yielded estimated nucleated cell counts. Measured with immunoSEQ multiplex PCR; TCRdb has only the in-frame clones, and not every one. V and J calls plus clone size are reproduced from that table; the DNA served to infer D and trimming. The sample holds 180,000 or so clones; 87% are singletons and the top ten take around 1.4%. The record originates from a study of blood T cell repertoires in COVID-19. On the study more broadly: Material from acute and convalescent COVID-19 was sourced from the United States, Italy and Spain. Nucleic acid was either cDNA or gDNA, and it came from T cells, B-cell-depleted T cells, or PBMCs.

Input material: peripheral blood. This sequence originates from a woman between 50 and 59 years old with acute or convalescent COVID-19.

The CDR3: CASSRTGQYQETQYF. CDR3 nucleotides: TGTGCCAGCAGCAGAACGGGACAGTACCAAGAGACCCAGTACTTC. This chain connects TRBV21-1 to TRBJ2-5; the table names TRBD1, a call not compared with the DNA. TRBV21-1 is a documented pseudogene. The CDR3 is made up of 15 amino acids.